This TCR beta chain was captured by sequencing in a study of blood T cells in healthy people across ages. Samples had at least 7 million PBMCs isolated from them. This clonotype was recorded a few times. The second PCR ran roughly 6 to 12 cycles with a sample-barcoded 5' primer and J-beta primers. A template-switch adaptor with 12 random nucleotides tagged each cDNA molecule. TCRdb reprocessed the 5' RACE reads via MiXCR and lists one record per CDR3 protein. The sample lists 550,000 to 750,000 distinct CDR3 sequences, 20% to 25% occurring once. The CDR3 contains 16 residues. With 4 bases clipped from V and 8 bases from J, the junction kept 7 bases outside the gene matches. Germline-derived CDR1 and CDR2 are MDHEN and SYDVKM.

Sequencing was performed on blood. The sequence derives from a man between 65 and 80 years old in good health. The chain couples TRBV28 to TRBJ2-1, with TRBD2 identical over 14 bases. The DNA for the CDR3 is TGTGCCAGCAGTTATCCGACTAGCGGGAGGGCCTATGAGCAGTTCTTC. As protein: CASSYPTSGRAYEQFF.